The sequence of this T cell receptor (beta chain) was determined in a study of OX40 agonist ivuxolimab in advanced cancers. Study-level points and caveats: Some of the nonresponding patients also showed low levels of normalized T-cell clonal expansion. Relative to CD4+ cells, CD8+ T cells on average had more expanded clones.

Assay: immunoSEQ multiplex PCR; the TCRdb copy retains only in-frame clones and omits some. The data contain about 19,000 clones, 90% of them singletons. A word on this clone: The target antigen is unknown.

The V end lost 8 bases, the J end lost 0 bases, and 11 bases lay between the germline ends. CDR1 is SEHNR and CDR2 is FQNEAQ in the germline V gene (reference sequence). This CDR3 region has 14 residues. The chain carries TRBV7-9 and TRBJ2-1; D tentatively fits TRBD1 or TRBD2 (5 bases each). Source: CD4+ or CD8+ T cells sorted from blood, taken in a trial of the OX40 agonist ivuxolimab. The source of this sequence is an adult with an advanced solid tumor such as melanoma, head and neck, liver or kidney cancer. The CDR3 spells CASQGRFSYNEQFF. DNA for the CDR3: TGTGCCAGCCAGGGACGGTTCTCCTACAATGAGCAGTTCTTC.